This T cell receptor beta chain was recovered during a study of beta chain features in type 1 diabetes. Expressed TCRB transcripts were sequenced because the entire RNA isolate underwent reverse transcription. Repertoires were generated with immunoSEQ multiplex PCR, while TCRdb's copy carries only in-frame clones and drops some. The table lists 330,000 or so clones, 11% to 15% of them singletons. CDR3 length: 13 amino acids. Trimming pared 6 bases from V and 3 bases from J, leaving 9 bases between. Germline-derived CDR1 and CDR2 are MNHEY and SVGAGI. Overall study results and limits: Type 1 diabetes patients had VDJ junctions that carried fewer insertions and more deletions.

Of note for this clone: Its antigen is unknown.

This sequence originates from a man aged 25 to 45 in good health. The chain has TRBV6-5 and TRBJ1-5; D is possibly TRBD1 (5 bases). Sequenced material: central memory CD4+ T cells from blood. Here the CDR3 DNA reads TGTGCCAGCAGACCGGGGCTCAATCAGCCCCAGCATTTT. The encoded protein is CASRPGLNQPQHF.